A single sample is the source of the 21 T cell receptor beta chains below, sequenced in a study of shared clonotypes between healthy human individuals. Assay: immunoSEQ multiplex PCR; the TCRdb copy retains only in-frame clones and omits some. The sample consists of 1.5 million to 2.5 million clones, around 96% of them appearing once. CD45RO negativity and positive selection for CCR7 defined naive CD8 cells, a population that excluded terminally differentiated effector memory CD45RA+ cells. Sequenced input: naive CD8+ T cells sorted from blood. The receptors here all came from a man younger than 35 in good health.

The rearrangement links TRBV25-1 to TRBJ1-6; no clear D. The V gene lost 3 bases and the J gene lost 6 bases, with 15 bases spanning the gap. Germline CDR1 is MGHDK and CDR2 is SYGVNS. There are 16 residues in the CDR3. Here the CDR3 reads CASSEFPVESNSPLHF. CDR3 coding DNA: TGTGCCAGCAGTGAGTTCCCGGTGGAGAGTAATTCACCCCTCCACTTT.

This sequence joins TRBV28 and TRBJ2-7; TRBD1 matches at 7 bases. The CDR3 loop spans 16 amino acids. Germline V gene lookup returns CDR1 MDHEN and CDR2 SYDVKM. J gave up 2 bases and V 5 bases, and 12 bases lay outside the gene matches. CDR3 in amino acids: CASSPEPGTAPYEQYF. In DNA form, the CDR3 reads TGTGCCAGCAGTCCCGAACCCGGGACAGCCCCCTACGAGCAGTACTTC.

The chain uses TRBV10-3 and TRBJ2-5; TRBD2 aligns across 7 bases. V lost 8 bases and J lost 4; bases outside the gene matches: 10. The germline gives CDR1 ENHRY, CDR2 SYGVKD. This CDR3 is built from 14 residues. The chain's CDR3 is CAIGWSGEGETQYF. The CDR3, as DNA: TGTGCCATCGGGTGGAGCGGGGAGGGAGAGACCCAGTACTTC.

The V gene is TRBV11-2, the J gene TRBJ1-1; a possible D gene is TRBD1 (6 bases). V dropped 11 bases and J dropped 5 bases, with 18 bases sitting between them. The CDR3 runs 13 residues. The germline V gene encodes CDR1 SGHAT and CDR2 FQNNGV. In nucleotides, the CDR3 is TGTGCCGGTTGGGGGGCGCTGGGGACTGAAGCTTTCTTT. Protein: CAGWGALGTEAFF.

This clone was counted a single time. The genes are TRBV5-1 and TRBJ2-1; 15 bases align to TRBD2. J lost 8 bases, V lost 4 bases, and 7 bases had no gene match. The CDR3 totals 16 residues. Germline CDR1 SGHRS, CDR2 YFSETQ. The CDR3 DNA reads as TGCGCCAGCAGCCCCCGGACTAGCGGGGGGGCAGATGAGCAGTTCTTC. This codes for CASSPRTSGGADEQFF.

The chain joins TRBV27 to TRBJ1-2; D may be TRBD1 (5 bases). Deletions cut 6 bases from V and 6 bases from J, with 20 bases between. From germline, CDR1 is MNHEY and CDR2 SMNVEV (reference sequence). The CDR3 loop spans 15 amino acids. The CDR3 sequence: CASRGLDNRFDGYTF. CDR3 coding DNA: TGTGCCAGCAGGGGGCTTGACAACAGGTTCGATGGCTACACCTTC.

This chain links TRBV19 with TRBJ1-2, with unresolved D. Looked up from germline, CDR1 is LNHDA and CDR2 is SQIVND (reference sequence). CDR3 length: 14 residues. V lost 0 bases, J lost 3 bases, and 8 bases lay in between. CDR3 in DNA: TGTGCCAGTAGTATAGACGATGCCTACTATGGCTACACCTTC. Protein product: CASSIDDAYYGYTF. Full variable domain (rest looked up from reference TRBV19 and TRBJ1-2): DGGITQSPKYLFRKEGQNVTLSCEQNLNHDAMYWYRQDPGQGLRLIYYSQIVNDFQKGDIAEGYSVSREKKESFPLTVTSAQKNPTAFYLCASSIDDAYYGYTFGSGTRLTVV.

J is TRBJ2-7 and V is TRBV4-1, with 9 bases lining up with TRBD1. The V segment lost 2 bases and the J segment 4 bases; nucleotides outside the gene matches: 9. The CDR3 consists of 16 residues. Germline assignment: CDR1 MGHRA and CDR2 YSYEKL. CDR3 sequence reads: CASSQQTGTGYYEQYF. As DNA, the CDR3 is TGCGCCAGCAGCCAACAAACCGGGACAGGGTATTACGAGCAGTACTTC.

The chain links TRBV2 to TRBJ2-1; the D gene is possibly TRBD2 (6 bases). This CDR3 comprises 17 residues. Trimming pared 4 bases from V and 5 bases from J, leaving 21 bases between. CDR1 is SNHLY and CDR2 is FYNNEI in the germline V gene. The CDR3 is CASSGLSSGLVNNEQFF. CDR3 DNA sequence: TGTGCCAGCAGTGGGTTATCGTCGGGACTTGTGAACAATGAGCAGTTCTTC.

This clone was counted once. This chain links TRBV5-6 with TRBJ2-5; TRBD1 might be the D (7 bases). Germline CDR1 SGHDT, CDR2 YYEEEE. The CDR3 consists of 15 residues. V was trimmed by 0 bases and J by 7 bases, leaving 16 bases between them. DNA of the CDR3: TGTGCCAGCAGCTTGGAGGGGGCGGGGCTAGGGACCCAGTACTTC. Translated: CASSLEGAGLGTQYF. The whole variable domain, filled in from reference TRBV5-6 and TRBJ2-5, reads DAGVTQSPTHLIKTRGQQVTLRCSPKSGHDTVSWYQQALGQGPQFIFQYYEEEERQRGNFPDRFSGHQFPNYSSELNVNALLLGDSALYLCASSLEGAGLGTQYFGPGTRLLVL.

This sequence joins TRBV7-9 and TRBJ1-1; D is ambiguous. The germline CDR1 and CDR2 sequences are SEHNR and FQNEAQ (reference sequence). This CDR3 is built from 16 residues. Trimming stripped 5 bases from V and 3 bases from J, with 19 bases between. The CDR3 DNA follows: TGTGCCAGCAGCGTCCCTACGGGAGGGTCGGACACTGAAGCTTTCTTT. It translates to CASSVPTGGSDTEAFF.

The genes are TRBV4-1 and TRBJ1-4; D not certain. Germline V gene lookup returns CDR1 MGHRA and CDR2 YSYEKL. This CDR3 has 14 residues. Trimming cost V 0 bases and J 8 bases, with 10 bases left between them. The CDR3 DNA sequence: TGCGCCAGCAGCCAAGAGGTCCTTGAGGAAAAACTGTTTTTT. The encoded protein is CASSQEVLEEKLFF.

The rearrangement uses TRBV5-3 and TRBJ2-5; D gene unclear. TRBV5-3 is reported as an ORF; its role is uncertain. The V gene lost 4 bases and the J gene lost 4 bases, with 11 bases spanning the gap. This CDR3 has 13 amino acids. The CDR3 loop reads CARSGEPGETQYF. CDR3 in DNA: TGTGCCAGAAGCGGTGAGCCCGGAGAGACCCAGTACTTC.

J is TRBJ2-1 and V is TRBV5-8; no firm D call. Trimming shortened V by 3 bases and J by 6 bases, and 13 bases separated the two germline ends. The CDR3 length is 14 residues. Germline loops: CDR1 SGHTS, CDR2 YDEGEE. In DNA form, the CDR3 reads TGTGCCAGCAGCTCCGGGCCAAATCTCAATGAGCAGTTCTTC. Amino acids: CASSSGPNLNEQFF.

The chain couples TRBV27 to TRBJ1-2; possibly TRBD1 for D (5 bases). CDR1 MNHEY and CDR2 SMNVEV come from the germline V gene (reference sequence). V was cut by 8 bases and J by 5 bases, with 21 bases left in between. CDR3 length equals 15 residues. The CDR3 DNA sequence: TGTGCCAGCGGGGACGGGCCTACCGGGTCATATGGCTACACCTTC. Encoded protein: CASGDGPTGSYGYTF.

Remarks on this clone: The same CDR3 is also encoded by other DNA sequences in this sample. The chain employs TRBV30 and TRBJ1-5; D gene ambiguous. The CDR3 has 13 residues. Germline V gene data show CDR1 as GTSNPN and CDR2 as SVGIG (reference sequence). Between the trimmed V and J ends, which lost 3 bases and 1 base, there was a span of 7 bases. The DNA for the CDR3 is TGTGCCTGGAGCGTTGACAGCAATCAGCCCCAGCATTTT. Protein sequence: CAWSVDSNQPQHF.

This chain uses TRBV19 with TRBJ2-5; D not resolved. V was pared by 5 bases and J by 1 base, with 5 bases between. Germline V CDR1 and CDR2: LNHDA, SQIVND (reference sequence). This CDR3 has 12 residues. The CDR3 sequence is CASSGAQETQYF. CDR3 sequence (DNA): TGTGCCAGTAGTGGTGCCCAAGAGACCCAGTACTTC.

The rearrangement uses TRBV5-6 and TRBJ2-7; 7 nucleotides agree with TRBD1. This CDR3 spans 13 amino acids. V shed 4 bases and J 1 base; nucleotides not matched to a gene: 2. Germline values: CDR1 SGHDT, CDR2 YYEEEE. CDR3 region: CASSQGQSYEQYF. For the CDR3, the DNA is TGTGCCAGCAGCCAGGGACAGTCCTACGAGCAGTACTTC.

V is TRBV11-1 and J is TRBJ2-7; D gene ambiguous. V was shortened by 1 base and J by 8 bases, with 9 bases between the two germline ends. The CDR3 is made up of 12 amino acids. Germline V gives CDR1 SGHAT, CDR2 FQDESV (reference sequence). The CDR3 loop reads CASSLDHVKQYF. DNA of the CDR3: TGTGCCAGCAGCTTAGATCACGTGAAGCAGTACTTC. Combining the CDR3 with reference TRBV11-1 and TRBJ2-7 gives the whole variable domain EAEVAQSPRYKITEKSQAVAFWCDPISGHATLYWYRQILGQGPELLVQFQDESVVDDSQLPKDRFSAERLKGVDSTLKIQPAELGDSAMYLCASSLDHVKQYFGPGTRLTVT.

In regard to this clone: The same CDR3 arises from other DNA sequences in this sample as well. The chain is built from TRBV30 and TRBJ2-1; D is unclear. V lost 0 bases to trimming and J lost 10 bases, with 7 bases between them. Germline CDR1 reads GTSNPN; CDR2 reads SVGIG (reference sequence). The CDR3 consists of 11 residues. The CDR3 protein is CAWSVAGEQFF. CDR3 nucleotide sequence: TGTGCCTGGAGTGTAGCTGGGGAGCAGTTCTTC. Complete variable domain (other parts from reference TRBV30 and TRBJ2-1): SQTIHQWPATLVQPVGSPLSLECTVEGTSNPNLYWYRQAAGRGLQLLFYSVGIGQISSEVPQNLSASRPQDRQFILSSKKLLLSDSGFYLCAWSVAGEQFFGPGTRLTVL.

The chain recombines TRBV4-1 with TRBJ2-1, with 10 bases that match TRBD1. With 4 bases clipped from V and 10 bases from J, the junction kept 10 bases outside the gene matches. From germline, CDR1 is MGHRA and CDR2 YSYEKL. CDR3 size: 15 residues. CDR3 nucleotides: TGCGCCAGCAGCCCCGGGACAGGGGCAGCTGGGGAGCAGTTCTTC. Its protein product is CASSPGTGAAGEQFF.